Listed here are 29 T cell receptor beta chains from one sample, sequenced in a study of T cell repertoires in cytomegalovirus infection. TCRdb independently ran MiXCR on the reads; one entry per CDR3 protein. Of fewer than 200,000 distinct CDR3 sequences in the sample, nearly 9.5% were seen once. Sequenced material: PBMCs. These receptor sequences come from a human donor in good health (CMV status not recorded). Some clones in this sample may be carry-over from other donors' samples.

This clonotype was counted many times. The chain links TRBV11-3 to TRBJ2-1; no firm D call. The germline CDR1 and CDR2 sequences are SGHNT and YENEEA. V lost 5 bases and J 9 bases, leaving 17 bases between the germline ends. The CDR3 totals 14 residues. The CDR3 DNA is TGTGCCAGCAGCGGATCACCCTCGGTGGTTGAGCAGTTCTTC. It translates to CASSGSPSVVEQFF.

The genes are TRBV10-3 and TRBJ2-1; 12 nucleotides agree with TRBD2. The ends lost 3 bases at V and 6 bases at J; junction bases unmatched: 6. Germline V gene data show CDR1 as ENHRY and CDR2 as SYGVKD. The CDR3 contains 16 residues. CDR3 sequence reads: CAISDGLAGKTNEQFF. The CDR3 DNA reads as TGTGCCATCAGTGATGGACTAGCGGGAAAGACCAATGAGCAGTTCTTC.

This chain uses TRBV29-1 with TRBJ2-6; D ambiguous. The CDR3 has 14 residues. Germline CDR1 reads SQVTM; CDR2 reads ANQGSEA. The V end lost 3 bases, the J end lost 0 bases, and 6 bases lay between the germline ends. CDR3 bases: TGCAGCGTTGAGGCAGACTCTGGGGCCAACGTCCTGACTTTC. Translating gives CSVEADSGANVLTF. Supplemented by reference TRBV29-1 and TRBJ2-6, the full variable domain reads SAVISQKPSRDICQRGTSLTIQCQVDSQVTMMFWYRQQPGQSLTLIATANQGSEATYESGFVIDKFPISRPNLTFSTLTVSNMSPEDSSIYLCSVEADSGANVLTFGAGSRLTVL.

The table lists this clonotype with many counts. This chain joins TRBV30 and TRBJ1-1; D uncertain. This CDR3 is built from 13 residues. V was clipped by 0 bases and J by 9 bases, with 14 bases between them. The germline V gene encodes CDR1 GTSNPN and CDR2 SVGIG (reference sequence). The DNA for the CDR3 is TGTGCCTGGAGTGTACGTCGGCCGTTAAAAGCTTTCTTT. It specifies CAWSVRRPLKAFF. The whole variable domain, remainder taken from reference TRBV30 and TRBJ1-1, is SQTIHQWPATLVQPVGSPLSLECTVEGTSNPNLYWYRQAAGRGLQLLFYSVGIGQISSEVPQNLSASRPQDRQFILSSKKLLLSDSGFYLCAWSVRRPLKAFFGQGTRLTVV.

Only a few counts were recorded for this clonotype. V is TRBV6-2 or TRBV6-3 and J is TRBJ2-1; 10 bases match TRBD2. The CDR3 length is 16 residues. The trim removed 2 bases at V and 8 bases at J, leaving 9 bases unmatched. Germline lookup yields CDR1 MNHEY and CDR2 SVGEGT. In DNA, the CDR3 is TGTGCCAGCAGTTACCTAGCGGGAGAATTGGGCCATGAGCAGTTCTTC. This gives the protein CASSYLAGELGHEQFF.

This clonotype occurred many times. CDR3 DNA: TGTGCCAGCAGCGTTACCCGGGACAGGGGACACGAGCAGTACTTC. The encoded protein is CASSVTRDRGHEQYF. The V gene is TRBV7-2, the J gene TRBJ2-7, with 10 nucleotides matching TRBD1. Germline loops: CDR1 SGHTA, CDR2 FQGNSA. The V segment lost 5 bases and the J segment 5 bases; nucleotides outside the gene matches: 9. The CDR3 totals 15 residues.

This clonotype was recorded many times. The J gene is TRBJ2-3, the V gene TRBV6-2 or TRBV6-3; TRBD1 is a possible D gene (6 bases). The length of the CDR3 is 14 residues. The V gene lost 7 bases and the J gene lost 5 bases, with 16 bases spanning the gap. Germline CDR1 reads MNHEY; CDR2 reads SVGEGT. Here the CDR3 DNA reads TGTGCCAGCACCACATCACCGACAGGAGATACGCAGTATTTT. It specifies CASTTSPTGDTQYF.

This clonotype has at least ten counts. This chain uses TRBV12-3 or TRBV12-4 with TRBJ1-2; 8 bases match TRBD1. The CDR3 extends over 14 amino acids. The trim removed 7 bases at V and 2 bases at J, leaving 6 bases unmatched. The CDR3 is CASTLTGANYGYTF. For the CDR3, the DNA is TGTGCCAGCACCTTGACAGGGGCCAACTATGGCTACACCTTC.

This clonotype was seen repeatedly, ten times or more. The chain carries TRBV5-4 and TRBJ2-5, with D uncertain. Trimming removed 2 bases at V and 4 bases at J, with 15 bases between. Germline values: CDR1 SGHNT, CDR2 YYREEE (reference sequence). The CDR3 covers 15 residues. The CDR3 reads CASSFSNPVGETQYF. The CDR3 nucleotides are TGTGCCAGCAGCTTCAGCAATCCAGTCGGAGAGACCCAGTACTTC.

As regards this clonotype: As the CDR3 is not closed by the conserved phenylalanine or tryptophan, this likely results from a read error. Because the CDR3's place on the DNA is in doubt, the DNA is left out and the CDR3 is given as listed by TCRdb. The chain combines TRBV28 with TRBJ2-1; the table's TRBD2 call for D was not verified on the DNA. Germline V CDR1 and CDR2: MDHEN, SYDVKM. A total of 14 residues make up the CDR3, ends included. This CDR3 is CASSLGSAGGGRFS.

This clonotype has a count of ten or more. Here the CDR3 reads CASSLLGTDTQYF. The CDR3 region has the DNA TGTGCCAGCAGCCTTTTAGGCACAGATACGCAGTATTTT. The gene calls are TRBV7-2 and TRBJ2-3, with no clear D. Germline V gene lookup returns CDR1 SGHTA and CDR2 FQGNSA. CDR3 length: 13 amino acids. The V end was cut by 5 bases, the J end by 1 base, with 7 bases between. The entire variable domain, with the rest obtained from reference TRBV7-2 and TRBJ2-3, is as follows: GAGVSQSPSNKVTEKGKDVELRCDPISGHTALYWYRQSLGQGLEFLIYFQGNSAPDKSGLPSDRFSAERTGGSVSTLTIQRTQQEDSAVYLCASSLLGTDTQYFGPGTRLTVL.

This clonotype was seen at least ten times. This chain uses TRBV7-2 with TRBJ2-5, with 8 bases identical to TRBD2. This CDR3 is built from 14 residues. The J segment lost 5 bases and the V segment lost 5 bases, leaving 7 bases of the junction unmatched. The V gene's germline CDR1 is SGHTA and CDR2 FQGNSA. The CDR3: CASSRPLAGETQYF. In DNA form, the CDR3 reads TGTGCCAGCAGCCGACCTCTAGCGGGCGAGACCCAGTACTTC.

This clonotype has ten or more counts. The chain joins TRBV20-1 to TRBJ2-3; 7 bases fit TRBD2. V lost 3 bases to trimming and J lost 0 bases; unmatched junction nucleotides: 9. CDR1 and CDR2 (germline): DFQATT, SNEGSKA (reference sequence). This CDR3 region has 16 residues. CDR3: CSASQLAVGSTDTQYF. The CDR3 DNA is TGCAGTGCTAGTCAGCTAGCGGTCGGAAGCACAGATACGCAGTATTTT.

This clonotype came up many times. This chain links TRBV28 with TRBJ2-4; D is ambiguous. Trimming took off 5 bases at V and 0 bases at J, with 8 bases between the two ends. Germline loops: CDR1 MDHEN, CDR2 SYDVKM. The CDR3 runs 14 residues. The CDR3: CASSREGAKNIQYF. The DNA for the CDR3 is TGTGCCAGCAGTAGGGAAGGAGCCAAAAACATTCAGTACTTC.

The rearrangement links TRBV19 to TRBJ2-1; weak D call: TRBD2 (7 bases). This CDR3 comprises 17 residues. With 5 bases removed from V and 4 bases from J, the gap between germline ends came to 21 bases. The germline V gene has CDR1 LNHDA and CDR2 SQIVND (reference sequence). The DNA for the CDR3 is TGTGCCAGTAGTCCGAGGAGTCGGGGGGCTAGGTACAATGAGCAGTTCTTC. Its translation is CASSPRSRGARYNEQFF.

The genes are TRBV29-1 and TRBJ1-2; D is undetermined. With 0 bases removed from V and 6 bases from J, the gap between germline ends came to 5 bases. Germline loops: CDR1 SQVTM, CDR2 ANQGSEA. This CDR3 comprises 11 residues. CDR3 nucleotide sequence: TGCAGCGTTGAAGACCGGGATGGCTACACCTTC. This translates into CSVEDRDGYTF.

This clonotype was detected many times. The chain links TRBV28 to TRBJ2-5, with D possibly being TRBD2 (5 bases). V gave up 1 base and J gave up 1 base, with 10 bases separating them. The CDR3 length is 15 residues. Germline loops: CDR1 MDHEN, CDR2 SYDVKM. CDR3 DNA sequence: TGTGCCAGCAGTTTATTCCCGGGATTCCAAGAGACCCAGTACTTC. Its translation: CASSLFPGFQETQYF.

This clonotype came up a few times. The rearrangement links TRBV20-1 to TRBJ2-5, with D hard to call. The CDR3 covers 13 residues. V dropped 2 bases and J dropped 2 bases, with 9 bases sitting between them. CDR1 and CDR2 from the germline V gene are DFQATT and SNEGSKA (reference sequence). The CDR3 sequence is CSARILSQETQYF. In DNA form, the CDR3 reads TGCAGTGCTAGAATTCTTTCGCAAGAGACCCAGTACTTC.

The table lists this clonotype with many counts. CDR3 sequence (DNA): TGTGCCAGCAGCTCGGAGCGGGGGGGTTACACAGATACGCAGTATTTT. Encoded protein: CASSSERGGYTDTQYF. The gene calls are TRBV5-6 and TRBJ2-3; 10 bases agree with TRBD2. Looked up from germline, CDR1 is SGHDT and CDR2 is YYEEEE. Trimming cost V 3 bases and J 2 bases; bases outside gene matches: 6. The CDR3 totals 16 residues.

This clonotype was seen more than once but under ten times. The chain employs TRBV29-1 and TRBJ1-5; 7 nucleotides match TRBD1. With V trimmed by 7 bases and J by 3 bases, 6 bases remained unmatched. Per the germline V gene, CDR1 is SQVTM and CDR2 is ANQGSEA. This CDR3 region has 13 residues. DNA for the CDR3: TGCAGCGCTGGACAGGCGTCCAATCAGCCCCAGCATTTT. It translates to CSAGQASNQPQHF.

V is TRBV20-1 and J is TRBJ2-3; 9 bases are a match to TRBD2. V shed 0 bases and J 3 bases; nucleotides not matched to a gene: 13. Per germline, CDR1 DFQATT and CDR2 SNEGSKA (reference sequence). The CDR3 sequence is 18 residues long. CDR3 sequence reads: CSARDGGIAGDRTDTQYF. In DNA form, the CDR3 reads TGCAGTGCTAGAGATGGGGGGATAGCGGGGGATCGGACAGATACGCAGTATTTT.

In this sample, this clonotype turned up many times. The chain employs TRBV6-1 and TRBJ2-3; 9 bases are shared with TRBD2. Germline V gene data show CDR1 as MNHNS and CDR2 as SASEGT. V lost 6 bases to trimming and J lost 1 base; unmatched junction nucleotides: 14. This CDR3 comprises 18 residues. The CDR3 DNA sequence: TGTGCCAGCAGCCAGGGACAGAATAGCGGGGGCCGCACAGATACGCAGTATTTT. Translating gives CASSQGQNSGGRTDTQYF.

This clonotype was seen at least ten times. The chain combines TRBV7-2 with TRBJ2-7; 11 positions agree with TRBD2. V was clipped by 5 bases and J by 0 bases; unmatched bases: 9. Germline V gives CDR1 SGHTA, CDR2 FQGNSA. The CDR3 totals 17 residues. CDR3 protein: CASSLGGLAESSYEQYF. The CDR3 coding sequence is TGTGCCAGCAGCCTGGGGGGACTAGCGGAAAGCTCCTACGAGCAGTACTTC. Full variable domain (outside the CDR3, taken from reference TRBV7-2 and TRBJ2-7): GAGVSQSPSNKVTEKGKDVELRCDPISGHTALYWYRQSLGQGLEFLIYFQGNSAPDKSGLPSDRFSAERTGGSVSTLTIQRTQQEDSAVYLCASSLGGLAESSYEQYFGPGTRLTVT.

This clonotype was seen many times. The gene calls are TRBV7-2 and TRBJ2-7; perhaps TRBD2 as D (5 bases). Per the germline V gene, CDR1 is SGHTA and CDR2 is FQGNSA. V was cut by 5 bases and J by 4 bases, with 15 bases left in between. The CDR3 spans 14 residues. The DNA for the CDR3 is TGTGCCAGCAGCCTAAACAGCGGCCCGTACGAGCAGTACTTC. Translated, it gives CASSLNSGPYEQYF.

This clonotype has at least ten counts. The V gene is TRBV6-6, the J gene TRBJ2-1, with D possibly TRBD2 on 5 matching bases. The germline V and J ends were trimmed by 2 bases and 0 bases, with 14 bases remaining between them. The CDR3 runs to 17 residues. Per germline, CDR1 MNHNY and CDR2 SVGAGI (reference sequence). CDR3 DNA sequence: TGTGCCAGCAGTTACAACCCAGCGGATAGCTCCTACAATGAGCAGTTCTTC. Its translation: CASSYNPADSSYNEQFF.

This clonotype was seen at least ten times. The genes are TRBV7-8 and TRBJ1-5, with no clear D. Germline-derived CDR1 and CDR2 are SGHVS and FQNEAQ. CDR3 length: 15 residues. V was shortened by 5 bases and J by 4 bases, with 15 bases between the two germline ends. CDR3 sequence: CASSAIQEVNQPQHF. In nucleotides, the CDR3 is TGTGCCAGCAGCGCGATCCAGGAAGTAAATCAGCCCCAGCATTTT.

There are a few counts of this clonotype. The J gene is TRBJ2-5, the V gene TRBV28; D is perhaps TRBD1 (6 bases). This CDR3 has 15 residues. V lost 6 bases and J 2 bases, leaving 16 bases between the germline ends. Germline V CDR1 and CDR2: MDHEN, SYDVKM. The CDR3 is CASSPSGTTQETQYF. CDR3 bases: TGTGCCAGCAGCCCGTCCGGGACAACTCAAGAGACCCAGTACTTC.

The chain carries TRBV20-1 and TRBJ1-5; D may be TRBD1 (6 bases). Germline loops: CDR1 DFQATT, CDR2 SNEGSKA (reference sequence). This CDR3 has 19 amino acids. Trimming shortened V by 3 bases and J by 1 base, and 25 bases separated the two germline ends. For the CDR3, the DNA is TGCAGTGCTAGTGTTCGGGCCTCGGCGAGGGGGGTCAGCAATCAGCCCCAGCATTTT. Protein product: CSASVRASARGVSNQPQHF.

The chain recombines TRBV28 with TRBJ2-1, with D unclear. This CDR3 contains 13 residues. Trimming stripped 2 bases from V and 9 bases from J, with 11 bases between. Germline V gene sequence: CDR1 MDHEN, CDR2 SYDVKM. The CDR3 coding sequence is TGTGCCAGCAGTTTAGGAATCGAGGTTGAGCAGTTCTTC. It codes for CASSLGIEVEQFF.